This is a list of T cell receptor beta chains from one sample in a study of monozygotic twins with inflammatory bowel disease. TCRdb re-called the 5' RACE reads and gives one entry per CDR3 protein, without DNA. In all, the sample yields around 370,000 distinct CDR3 sequences. The sequencing input was blood. These receptors originate from a human donor with ulcerative colitis or Crohn's disease, or a healthy co-twin of an affected twin (not recorded which). The CDR3 runs from the conserved cysteine through the conserved F or W. Each record gives: V gene, J gene, CDR3 length, CDR3 protein.

TRBV4-1,TRBJ2-7,12,CASSLSGAEQYF
TRBV6-2/TRBV6-3,TRBJ2-7,13,CASSYSGPYEQYF
TRBV18,TRBJ2-1,14,CASSPTMGNNEQFF
TRBV5-5,TRBJ1-1,16,CASSLRGATIGTEAFF
TRBV4-2,TRBJ2-3,14,CASSPTSGEDTQYF
TRBV5-1,TRBJ1-6,16,CASSLEAGGTNSPLHF
TRBV6-1,TRBJ2-6,17,CASSDLTAYSGANVLTF
TRBV4-3,TRBJ2-3,14,CASSQENGPDTQYF
TRBV4-3,TRBJ2-3,16,CASSQDTQTDTDTQYF
TRBV20-1,TRBJ1-6,15,CSANPGQTYNSPLHF
TRBV4-1,TRBJ1-4,17,CASSLLRTGIRNEKLFF
TRBV6-2/TRBV6-3,TRBJ1-2,13,CASRTPGLYGYTF
TRBV10-3,TRBJ2-2,17,CAISESQGFQSTGELFF